The entry that follows covers one T cell receptor (beta chain) sequence. The method was immunoSEQ multiplex PCR; TCRdb's version includes in-frame clones alone and lacks a portion of them. The repertoire holds some 200,000 clones, with about 94% as singletons. The data originate from a study of T cell responses to AZD1222 COVID-19 vaccine. CDR1 SGDLS and CDR2 YYNGEE come from the germline V gene. Between the trimmed V and J ends, which lost 0 bases and 8 bases, there was a span of 20 bases. This CDR3 spans 16 amino acids. The sequence came from an adult who received the AZD1222 COVID-19 vaccine. This specimen consisted of peripheral blood, obtained 28 days after the second AZD1222 dose. The chain recombines TRBV9 with TRBJ1-2; D ambiguous. CDR3 protein: CASSVDPAAQAMGYTF. CDR3 sequence (DNA): TGTGCCAGCAGCGTAGACCCCGCCGCTCAGGCTATGGGCTACACCTTC.